These 29 T cell receptor beta chains were all obtained from the same sample, sequenced in a study of CD8 T cells in ankylosing spondylitis. Each CDR3 protein is one row after TCRdb ran MiXCR on the 5' RACE reads. The sample carries approximately 290,000 distinct CDR3 sequences, more than 20% recorded once. Sequenced input: blood, either unsorted or a sorted T cell fraction (not recorded which). Every receptor here comes from a female donor with ankylosing spondylitis or in good health (not recorded which).

As DNA, the CDR3 is TGCAGTGCTAGAGGGGCAGGTCGGGTCCAGCATTTT. Encoded protein: CSARGAGRVQHF. The V and J genes are TRBV20-1 and TRBJ1-5; unclear D gene. The ends were cut back, 1 base at V and 12 bases at J, with 13 bases in the middle. CDR3 length: 12 residues. Germline CDR1 DFQATT, CDR2 SNEGSKA (reference sequence).

The CDR3 DNA sequence: TGTGCCAGCAGCTTAACAAAAGAAAAACTGTTTTTT. Translated: CASSLTKEKLFF. The V gene is TRBV7-9, the J gene TRBJ1-4; no clear D gene. CDR1 and CDR2 (germline): SEHNR, FQNEAQ (reference sequence). The CDR3 runs to 12 residues. The V end was cut by 2 bases, the J end by 8 bases, with 6 bases between.

This clonotype was detected ten times or more. The gene calls are TRBV29-1 and TRBJ1-1; tentatively, D is TRBD1 (5 bases). The ends were cut back, 7 bases at V and 0 bases at J, with 15 bases in the middle. The CDR3 has 14 amino acids. In germline, CDR1 is SQVTM, CDR2 ANQGSEA. The DNA of the CDR3 is TGCAGCGCGGGGGTCGTCAGGATGAACACTGAAGCTTTCTTT. Protein product: CSAGVVRMNTEAFF.

The gene calls are TRBV6-1 and TRBJ2-2; D uncertain. In germline, CDR1 is MNHNS, CDR2 SASEGT. V shed 5 bases and J shed 10 bases, with 17 bases lying between them. The CDR3 is made up of 14 amino acids. CDR3 in amino acids: CASSRSRAGEELFF. The CDR3 DNA reads TGTGCCAGCAGTAGATCTAGAGCTGGGGAGGAGCTGTTTTTT.

This clonotype has only a few counts. The chain couples TRBV10-3 to TRBJ2-1, with D perhaps matching TRBD2 (5 bases). Trimming shortened V by 5 bases and J by 5 bases, and 13 bases separated the two germline ends. This CDR3 is built from 14 residues. The V gene's germline CDR1 is ENHRY and CDR2 SYGVKD. This CDR3 reads CAISRMDFDNEQFF. The CDR3, as DNA: TGTGCCATCAGTCGGATGGACTTCGACAATGAGCAGTTCTTC.

The CDR3 loop is CASSERGRHEQFF. The CDR3 bases are TGTGCCAGCAGTGAGAGGGGTAGACATGAGCAGTTCTTC. J is TRBJ2-1 and V is TRBV2; D tentatively reads TRBD1 or TRBD2 (5 bases each). This CDR3 region has 13 residues. V lost 3 bases and J 8 bases, leaving 11 bases between the germline ends. The germline CDR1 and CDR2 sequences are SNHLY and FYNNEI.

V gene TRBV2 combines with J gene TRBJ2-3, with D possibly being TRBD1 (5 bases). This CDR3 region has 14 residues. The germline gives CDR1 SNHLY, CDR2 FYNNEI. Trimming removed 5 bases at V and 4 bases at J, with 13 bases between. The CDR3 DNA reads TGTGCCAGCAGTCGACTGACAGCTTCAGATACGCAGTATTTT. This translates into CASSRLTASDTQYF.

The CDR3 region is CASSLTGTGVEKLFF. In nucleotides, the CDR3 is TGTGCCAGCAGTTTAACCGGGACAGGGGTGGAAAAACTGTTTTTT. The J gene is TRBJ1-4, the V gene TRBV7-2; 10 bases match TRBD1. CDR1 and CDR2 from the germline V gene are SGHTA and FQGNSA. With V trimmed by 6 bases and J by 8 bases, 9 bases remained unmatched. The CDR3 runs 15 residues.

This clonotype has at least ten counts. The chain has TRBV29-1 and TRBJ2-3; 8 bases align to TRBD1. The CDR3 has 14 residues. Germline CDR1 SQVTM, CDR2 ANQGSEA. Losses at the gene ends were 7 bases for V and 4 bases for J; bases not matched to a gene: 10. In DNA, the CDR3 is TGCAGCGCCTGCAGGGGGCTCGCGGCAGATACGCAGTATTTT. Encoded protein: CSACRGLAADTQYF.

This clonotype occurred many times. The chain couples TRBV21-1 to TRBJ1-2. TRBV21-1 is listed as a pseudogene. The CDR3 sequence is 11 residues long. The CDR3 loop reads CASSLQESYTF. In nucleotides, the CDR3 is TGTGCCAGCAGCTTACAAGAATCCTACACCTTC.

In its sample, this clonotype was seen many times. V gene TRBV4-3 combines with J gene TRBJ2-1; D not resolved. This CDR3 contains 20 residues. Trimming left V 0 bases short and J 6 bases short, with 27 bases between. Germline lookup yields CDR1 LGHNA and CDR2 YSLEER. In nucleotides, the CDR3 is TGCGCCAGCAGCCAAGATCTACGGCAGGCGGTCCCTCACCAATTCAATGAGCAGTTCTTC. This codes for CASSQDLRQAVPHQFNEQFF.

This sequence joins TRBV20-1 and TRBJ2-1; no firm D call. The CDR3 covers 11 residues. Between the trimmed V and J ends, which lost 6 bases and 5 bases, there was a span of 8 bases. CDR1 is DFQATT and CDR2 is SNEGSKA in the germline V gene (reference sequence). The CDR3 nucleotides are TGCAGTGCGGTGGGAAACAATGAGCAGTTCTTC. This encodes CSAVGNNEQFF.

V is TRBV2 and J is TRBJ1-5; D call uncertain. V lost 4 bases to trimming and J lost 5 bases, with 9 bases between them. This CDR3 is built from 13 residues. Looked up from germline, CDR1 is SNHLY and CDR2 is FYNNEI. The CDR3 reads CASSVGLDQPQHF. CDR3 bases: TGTGCCAGCAGTGTGGGGTTGGATCAGCCCCAGCATTTT.

CDR3 sequence (DNA): TGTGCCAGCAGTTATCAGCGGGAGAGGGTTGCCGGGGAGCTGTTTTTT. Translating gives CASSYQRERVAGELFF. The V call is TRBV6-5, the J call TRBJ2-2, with 8 bases that match TRBD2. The length of the CDR3 is 16 residues. Germline V gene sequence: CDR1 MNHEY, CDR2 SVGAGI. Germline trimming cut 3 bases from V and 6 bases from J; bases unmatched to any gene: 9.

This clonotype was seen at least ten times. The chain joins TRBV12-3 or TRBV12-4 to TRBJ2-1, with D hard to call. This CDR3 is 11 amino acids long. The ends were cut back, 3 bases at V and 9 bases at J, with 6 bases in the middle. CDR3 protein: CASSFGFEQFF. The CDR3 nucleotides are TGTGCCAGCAGTTTCGGGTTTGAGCAGTTCTTC.

This clonotype has just a few counts. This rearrangement joins TRBV5-6 to TRBJ2-7; D ambiguous. Trimming took off 0 bases at V and 4 bases at J, with 8 bases between the two ends. Looked up from germline, CDR1 is SGHDT and CDR2 is YYEEEE. The CDR3 contains 13 residues. The CDR3 here is CASSLVGDYEQYF. DNA for the CDR3: TGTGCCAGCAGCTTGGTAGGAGATTACGAGCAGTACTTC.

This clonotype was counted at least ten times. The chain carries TRBV6-5 and TRBJ2-1; the D gene is possibly TRBD2 (5 bases). This CDR3 spans 15 amino acids. Germline-derived CDR1 and CDR2 are MNHEY and SVGAGI. V was clipped by 0 bases and J by 4 bases, with 10 bases between them. The CDR3 here is CASSYSASSYNEQFF. The CDR3 DNA follows: TGTGCCAGCAGTTACTCAGCTAGCAGTTACAATGAGCAGTTCTTC.

The chain has TRBV18 and TRBJ2-2; D is unresolved. The CDR3 is made up of 15 amino acids. The V gene lost 2 bases and the J gene lost 4 bases, with 11 bases spanning the gap. Germline CDR1 and CDR2: KGHSH and LQKENI. CDR3 nucleotide sequence: TGTGCCAGCTCACCAAGCCGACGACTCACCGGGGAGCTGTTTTTT. Translated, it gives CASSPSRRLTGELFF.

This clonotype appeared many times. The rearrangement links TRBV29-1 to TRBJ2-5, with D tentatively TRBD1 (5 bases). The germline gives CDR1 SQVTM, CDR2 ANQGSEA. V shed 4 bases and J shed 0 bases, with 6 bases lying between them. The CDR3 totals 12 residues. This CDR3 is CSVGQNQETQYF. Here the CDR3 DNA reads TGCAGCGTTGGACAGAACCAAGAGACCCAGTACTTC. The complete variable domain, with remaining parts taken from reference TRBV29-1 and TRBJ2-5, reads SAVISQKPSRDICQRGTSLTIQCQVDSQVTMMFWYRQQPGQSLTLIATANQGSEATYESGFVIDKFPISRPNLTFSTLTVSNMSPEDSSIYLCSVGQNQETQYFGPGTRLLVL.

Note on this clonotype: This may be a read error, as it is one base from a much larger clone. This rearrangement joins TRBV9 to TRBJ1-1; no clear D gene. The V and J ends lost 0 bases and 7 bases respectively, with 10 bases between them. Germline CDR1 SGDLS, CDR2 YYNGEE. CDR3 size: 13 residues. The CDR3 nucleotides are TGTGCCAGCAGCGTAGGTCTGCGGAGTGAAGCTTTCTTT. It codes for CASSVGLRSEAFF.

This chain links TRBV5-1 with TRBJ2-7, with D maybe TRBD2 (6 bases). The CDR3 is 16 amino acids. CDR1 and CDR2 (germline): SGHRS, YFSETQ. V was shortened by 1 base and J by 0 bases, with 14 bases between the two germline ends. The CDR3: CASSLSGTYSSYEQYF. The DNA of the CDR3 is TGCGCCAGCAGCTTGTCTGGGACTTACAGCTCCTACGAGCAGTACTTC.

This chain connects TRBV5-1 to TRBJ2-5; 7 bases agree with TRBD2. CDR1 SGHRS and CDR2 YFSETQ come from the germline V gene. The ends lost 0 bases at V and 7 bases at J; junction bases unmatched: 3. CDR3 length equals 13 residues. DNA for the CDR3: TGCGCCAGCAGCTTGGAACTAGCGCGGACCCAGTACTTC. Its protein product is CASSLELARTQYF.

This clonotype was detected a few times. The chain links TRBV7-2 to TRBJ2-3, with D possibly matching TRBD1 (6 bases). The germline V gene has CDR1 SGHTA and CDR2 FQGNSA. V lost 5 bases and J lost 2, with 8 bases in between. The length of the CDR3 is 13 residues. Here the CDR3 DNA reads TGTGCCAGCAGCGGGGGCCCCACAGATACGCAGTATTTT. It specifies CASSGGPTDTQYF.

The chain recombines TRBV11-2 with TRBJ2-5; D might be TRBD1 (6 bases). Trimming left V 3 bases short and J 4 bases short, with 15 bases between. The CDR3 sequence is 15 residues long. Germline values: CDR1 SGHAT, CDR2 FQNNGV. The CDR3 nucleotides read TGTGCCAGCAGCTTTCGTGGGGGCGCGGCAGAGACCCAGTACTTC. This encodes CASSFRGGAAETQYF.

This clonotype has a handful of counts. This CDR3 reads CASSSSGTYNEQFF. The CDR3 DNA is TGTGCCAGCAGCTCTAGCGGGACATACAATGAGCAGTTCTTC. The J gene is TRBJ2-1, the V gene TRBV7-2; 9 bases fit TRBD2. Germline V lookup: CDR1 SGHTA, CDR2 FQGNSA. V lost 4 bases, J lost 4 bases, and 2 bases stayed unmatched. This CDR3 comprises 14 residues.

This clonotype came up a few times. The V and J genes are TRBV6-5 and TRBJ1-1; 7 bases align to TRBD1. This CDR3 has 14 residues. Germline V gives CDR1 MNHEY, CDR2 SVGAGI. V was clipped by 2 bases and J by 6 bases; unmatched bases: 6. The CDR3: CASSYEGAKAEAFF. CDR3 nucleotides: TGTGCCAGCAGTTACGAGGGGGCGAAGGCTGAAGCTTTCTTT.

This clonotype has more than one count but fewer than ten. The rearrangement links TRBV6-2 or TRBV6-3 to TRBJ2-1; possibly TRBD1 or TRBD2 for D (5 bases each). The CDR3 runs 13 residues. CDR1 and CDR2 (germline): MNHEY, SVGEGT. V shed 6 bases and J shed 7 bases, with 13 bases lying between them. CDR3 in DNA: TGTGCCAGCAGAGGGACGACTGATAATGAGCAGTTCTTC. Translated: CASRGTTDNEQFF.

This clonotype was seen a handful of times. The genes are TRBV9 and TRBJ2-3; TRBD1 or TRBD2 may be the D gene (5 bases each). The CDR3 sequence is 12 residues long. Germline CDR1 and CDR2: SGDLS and YYNGEE. V dropped 0 bases and J dropped 6 bases, with 5 bases sitting between them. The CDR3 sequence is CASSVGGDTQYF. DNA for the CDR3: TGTGCCAGCAGCGTAGGGGGGGATACGCAGTATTTT.

The CDR3, as DNA: TGTGCCAGCAGCGGCCGACTGTTGGTTGGGAATGAGCAGTTCTTC. Encoded protein: CASSGRLLVGNEQFF. This sequence joins TRBV7-9 and TRBJ2-1; D not resolved. Trimming shortened V by 5 bases and J by 7 bases, and 18 bases separated the two germline ends. This CDR3 spans 15 amino acids. Germline values: CDR1 SEHNR, CDR2 FQNEAQ (reference sequence).